These 24 T cell receptor beta chains were sequenced from one sample in a study of cytomegalovirus exposure and HLA in healthy donors. Amplification used 60 Vbeta primers and 13 Jbeta primers. Repertoires were generated with immunoSEQ multiplex PCR, while TCRdb's copy carries only in-frame clones and drops some. The sample holds about 170,000 clones, about 79% seen once. What was sequenced was PBMCs. Receptors were obtained from a female donor in good health and CMV-seronegative.

The chain employs TRBV19 and TRBJ2-7; 8 bases are a match to TRBD2. The V gene's germline CDR1 is LNHDA and CDR2 SQIVND (reference sequence). CDR3 length equals 14 residues. Losses at the gene ends were 4 bases for V and 7 bases for J; bases not matched to a gene: 9. The CDR3 DNA sequence: TGTGCCAGTAGTAGTGGGACTAGTGCTTGGGAGCAGTACTTC. Its protein is CASSSGTSAWEQYF.

The rearrangement joins TRBV29-1 to TRBJ2-1, with D uncertain. The CDR3 totals 11 residues. The V gene lost 6 bases and the J gene lost 2 bases, with 5 bases spanning the gap. Per the germline V gene, CDR1 is SQVTM and CDR2 is ANQGSEA. The CDR3 region is CSVIPYNEQFF. The DNA for the CDR3 is TGCAGCGTCATCCCCTACAATGAGCAGTTCTTC.

The rearrangement links TRBV19 to TRBJ2-1, with unresolved D. Deletions cut 3 bases from V and 5 bases from J, with 14 bases between. The germline V gene encodes CDR1 LNHDA and CDR2 SQIVND (reference sequence). The CDR3 runs 15 residues. In DNA form, the CDR3 reads TGTGCCAGTAGTATGATCGATCTAGTCAACAATGAGCAGTTCTTC. This translates into CASSMIDLVNNEQFF.

J is TRBJ2-3 and V is TRBV7-9, with 10 bases aligning to TRBD2. Looked up from germline, CDR1 is SEHNR and CDR2 is FQNEAQ (reference sequence). J gave up 2 bases and V 6 bases, and 8 bases lay outside the gene matches. The length of the CDR3 is 16 residues. The CDR3 here is CASSKAGGMNTDTQYF. The CDR3 DNA follows: TGTGCCAGCAGTAAAGCGGGAGGGATGAACACAGATACGCAGTATTTT.

The chain uses TRBV28 and TRBJ1-1, with 8 bases lining up with TRBD1. V dropped 6 bases and J dropped 5; count of bases not matched to a gene: 14. The CDR3 has 16 amino acids. CDR1 is MDHEN and CDR2 is SYDVKM in the germline V gene. CDR3 in amino acids: CASSNWAGGAGTEAFF. Written as DNA, the CDR3 is TGTGCCAGCAGCAATTGGGCAGGGGGCGCGGGAACTGAAGCTTTCTTT.

This clone has just a few counts. CDR3: CASSLALLERDGRQETQYF. Here the CDR3 DNA reads TGTGCCAGCAGCCTCGCACTGTTGGAGCGGGACGGTCGGCAAGAGACCCAGTACTTC. The genes are TRBV5-6 and TRBJ2-5; 7 bases align to TRBD2. Germline V CDR1 and CDR2: SGHDT, YYEEEE. This CDR3 has 19 amino acids. V shed 4 bases, J shed 2 bases, and the junction held 20 bases outside the gene matches.

The gene calls are TRBV18 and TRBJ1-2; a possible D gene is TRBD1 (6 bases). Trimming took 0 bases from V and 4 from J, leaving 12 bases between them. Germline V gene data show CDR1 as KGHSH and CDR2 as LQKENI. CDR3 size: 15 residues. CDR3 nucleotides: TGTGCCAGCTCACCACCGGACAGCTATGGCTATGGCTACACCTTC. It specifies CASSPPDSYGYGYTF.

The gene calls are TRBV27 and TRBJ2-3; TRBD2 agrees at 8 bases. The CDR3 covers 16 residues. Germline V gene lookup returns CDR1 MNHEY and CDR2 SMNVEV (reference sequence). The V gene end was trimmed by 5 bases and the J gene end by 3 bases; junction bases not matched to a gene: 10. DNA of the CDR3: TGTGCCAGCAGTCTCGGCAGCGGGAGACGAACAGATACGCAGTATTTT. Translation gives CASSLGSGRRTDTQYF.

The chain recombines TRBV15 with TRBJ2-5; TRBD1 matches at 7 bases. The CDR3 is made up of 17 amino acids. J lost 3 bases, V lost 5 bases, and 15 bases had no gene match. The germline gives CDR1 LNHNV, CDR2 YYDKDF (reference sequence). The DNA for the CDR3 is TGTGCCACCAGCCCAGACTTTGGGACAGCGGAAAAAGAGACCCAGTACTTC. Translation gives CATSPDFGTAEKETQYF.

This clone has a single count. This rearrangement joins TRBV27 to TRBJ2-4; D remains unclear. Germline-derived CDR1 and CDR2 are MNHEY and SMNVEV (reference sequence). The CDR3 covers 10 residues. The V gene lost 6 bases and the J gene lost 7 bases, with 4 bases spanning the gap. CDR3 nucleotide sequence: TGTGCCAGCAGGAGTAACATTCAGTACTTC. Encoded protein: CASRSNIQYF.

The rearrangement uses TRBV5-6 and TRBJ1-4; D perhaps matches TRBD1 (6 bases). CDR3 size: 16 residues. Per germline, CDR1 SGHDT and CDR2 YYEEEE. Trimming removed 1 base at V and 5 bases at J, with 15 bases between. Here the CDR3 DNA reads TGTGCCAGCAGCTTGTATTCTGGGACAAAGAATGAAAAACTGTTTTTT. Its protein product is CASSLYSGTKNEKLFF.

The chain is built from TRBV21-1 and TRBJ2-2; the tabulated D call, TRBD1, remains unverified against the DNA. TRBV21-1 is a pseudogene locus. This CDR3 region has 21 residues. The CDR3 DNA reads as TGTGCCAGCAGCAAAAGTTGCCCGCCCCAGGGTTTCCTCGAGAACACCGGGGAGCTGTTTTTT. Residues: CASSKSCPPQGFLENTGELFF.

The rearrangement uses TRBV9 and TRBJ2-1; no definite D call. Germline CDR1 is SGDLS and CDR2 is YYNGEE. This CDR3 is built from 13 residues. The V end was cut by 4 bases, the J end by 4 bases, with 9 bases between. The CDR3 bases are TGTGCCAGCAGCTCCGCTATGTACAATGAGCAGTTCTTC. Its protein is CASSSAMYNEQFF.

The chain is built from TRBV27 and TRBJ2-3, with D possibly being TRBD1 (5 bases). This CDR3 is 18 amino acids long. Between the trimmed V and J ends, which lost 0 bases and 2 bases, there was a span of 18 bases. CDR1 and CDR2 from the germline V gene are MNHEY and SMNVEV (reference sequence). The CDR3 region is CASSLSPGIGPSTDTQYF. The DNA for the CDR3 is TGTGCCAGCAGTTTATCCCCAGGGATAGGGCCTTCCACAGATACGCAGTATTTT.

The chain recombines TRBV28 with TRBJ1-4, with 8 bases aligning to TRBD1. The junction had 6 bases not matched to a gene; V was cut back by 8 bases and J by 4 bases. Germline V gene data show CDR1 as MDHEN and CDR2 as SYDVKM. The CDR3 is 14 residues long. CDR3 coding DNA: TGTGCCAGCGGCAGGGGGCTAAATAATGAAAAACTGTTTTTT. Amino acids: CASGRGLNNEKLFF. Using reference TRBV28 and TRBJ1-4 for the parts outside the CDR3, the full variable domain is DVKVTQSSRYLVKRTGEKVFLECVQDMDHENMFWYRQDPGLGLRLIYFSYDVKMKEKGDIPEGYSVSREKKERFSLILESASTNQTSMYLCASGRGLNNEKLFFGSGTQLSVL.

J is TRBJ2-3 and V is TRBV21-1; the table's D gene call, TRBD1, was not cross checked with the DNA. TRBV21-1 is a known pseudogene. The CDR3 is 19 amino acids. The CDR3 DNA follows: TGTGCCAGCAGCAAAGTTGGCAGGGGGTTCACTCGGGACACAGATACGCAGTATTTT. It encodes CASSKVGRGFTRDTDTQYF.

Turning to this clone: One end of the junction does not line up with germline, which may come from a read error. The CDR3 reads CASSLARYSGANGLTF. The CDR3 coding sequence is TGCGCCAGCAGCTTGGCTCGTTACTCTGGGGCCAACGGCCTGACTTTC. The chain joins TRBV5-1 to TRBJ2-6, with D tentatively TRBD1 (5 bases). This CDR3 is built from 16 residues. Germline CDR1 reads SGHRS; CDR2 reads YFSETQ.

This clone was recorded only once. V is TRBV19 and J is TRBJ2-2; the D gene is possibly TRBD2 (5 bases). This CDR3 has 15 residues. Trimming took 10 bases from V and 4 from J, leaving 19 bases between them. Germline V gene sequence: CDR1 LNHDA, CDR2 SQIVND (reference sequence). The CDR3, as DNA: TGTGCCACTAGCCCCGCCTTAGGCGGCACCGGGGAGCTGTTTTTT. This codes for CATSPALGGTGELFF.

This chain links TRBV19 with TRBJ1-6, with D unresolved. Germline CDR1 is LNHDA and CDR2 is SQIVND (reference sequence). The CDR3 totals 16 residues. Trimming cost V 2 bases and J 0 bases, with 8 bases left between them. This chain's CDR3 is CASSISQSSYNSPLHF. The CDR3 coding sequence is TGTGCCAGTAGTATATCACAGAGCTCCTATAATTCACCCCTCCACTTT.

This chain connects TRBV7-9 to TRBJ2-2; D gene ambiguous. Germline V gene sequence: CDR1 SEHNR, CDR2 FQNEAQ (reference sequence). The germline V and J ends were trimmed by 2 bases and 7 bases, with 5 bases remaining between them. CDR3 length: 12 amino acids. The CDR3 DNA follows: TGTGCCAGCAGCTTATCGAGCGGGGAGCTGTTTTTT. It specifies CASSLSSGELFF. Combining the CDR3 with reference TRBV7-9 and TRBJ2-2 gives the whole variable domain DTGVSQNPRHKITKRGQNVTFRCDPISEHNRLYWYRQTLGQGPEFLTYFQNEAQLEKSRLLSDRFSAERPKGSFSTLEIQRTEQGDSAMYLCASSLSSGELFFGEGSRLTVL.

V usage is TRBV11-1 and J usage is TRBJ2-2; 10 bases fit TRBD2. V was pared by 5 bases and J by 8 bases, with 2 bases of the junction left unmatched. The CDR3 sequence is 13 residues long. Germline assignment: CDR1 SGHAT and CDR2 FQDESV (reference sequence). CDR3 nucleotide sequence: TGTGCCAGCAGCCGACTAGCGGGTGGGGAGCTGTTTTTT. Encoded protein: CASSRLAGGELFF.

The rearrangement links TRBV7-9 to TRBJ1-2; the D gene is possibly TRBD1 (5 bases). Trimming removed 7 bases from V and 8 bases from J, with 11 bases in between. The CDR3 covers 11 residues. Germline CDR1 reads SEHNR; CDR2 reads FQNEAQ (reference sequence). Written as DNA, the CDR3 is TGTGCCAGCACCCCAGGGCACGGCTACACCTTC. Residues: CASTPGHGYTF.

This chain uses TRBV4-3 with TRBJ2-4; D is unclear. Germline V gives CDR1 LGHNA, CDR2 YSLEER. Deletions cut 1 base from V and 3 bases from J, with 16 bases between. This CDR3 is 17 amino acids long. In DNA, the CDR3 is TGCGCCAGCAGCCAAGCTCGGGTCGCGGTAATCAAAAACATTCAGTACTTC. Its protein is CASSQARVAVIKNIQYF.

The rearrangement joins TRBV4-3 to TRBJ1-4; 10 bases align to TRBD1. Per the germline V gene, CDR1 is LGHNA and CDR2 is YSLEER. The CDR3 loop spans 16 amino acids. V lost 0 bases to trimming and J lost 8 bases; unmatched junction nucleotides: 6. Written as DNA, the CDR3 is TGCGCCAGCAGCCAAGAGAAGGGACAGGGGTGGGAAAAACTGTTTTTT. Encoded protein: CASSQEKGQGWEKLFF.